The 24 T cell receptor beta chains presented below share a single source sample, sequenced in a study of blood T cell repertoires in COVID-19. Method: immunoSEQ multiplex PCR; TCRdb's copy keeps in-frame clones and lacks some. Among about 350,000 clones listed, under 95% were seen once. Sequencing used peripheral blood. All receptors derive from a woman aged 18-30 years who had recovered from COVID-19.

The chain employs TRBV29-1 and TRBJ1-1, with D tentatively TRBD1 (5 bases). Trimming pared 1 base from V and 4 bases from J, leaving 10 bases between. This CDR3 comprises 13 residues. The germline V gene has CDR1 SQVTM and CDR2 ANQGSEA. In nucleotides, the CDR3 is TGCAGCGTTGAAGCCAGGGTCGGCACTGAAGCTTTCTTT. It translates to CSVEARVGTEAFF.

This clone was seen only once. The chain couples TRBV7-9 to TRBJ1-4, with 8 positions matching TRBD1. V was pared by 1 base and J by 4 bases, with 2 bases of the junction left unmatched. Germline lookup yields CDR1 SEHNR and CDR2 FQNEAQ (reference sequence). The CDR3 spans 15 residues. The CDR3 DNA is TGTGCCAGCAGCTTAGGCGGACAGGGTAATGAAAAACTGTTTTTT. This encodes CASSLGGQGNEKLFF.

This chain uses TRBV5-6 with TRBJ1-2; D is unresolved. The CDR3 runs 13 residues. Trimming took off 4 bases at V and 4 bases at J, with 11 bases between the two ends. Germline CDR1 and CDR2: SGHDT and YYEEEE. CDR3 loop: CASSRGRGYGYTF. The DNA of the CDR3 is TGTGCCAGCAGCCGTGGGAGAGGCTATGGCTACACCTTC.

The CDR3 DNA follows: TGTGCCAGCAGTCCCTCGACTCTTCTCTCCTACAATGAGCAGTTCTTC. Translated: CASSPSTLLSYNEQFF. The gene calls are TRBV28 and TRBJ2-1; D is uncertain. Looked up from germline, CDR1 is MDHEN and CDR2 is SYDVKM. The CDR3 consists of 16 residues. The ends were cut back, 5 bases at V and 0 bases at J, with 14 bases in the middle.

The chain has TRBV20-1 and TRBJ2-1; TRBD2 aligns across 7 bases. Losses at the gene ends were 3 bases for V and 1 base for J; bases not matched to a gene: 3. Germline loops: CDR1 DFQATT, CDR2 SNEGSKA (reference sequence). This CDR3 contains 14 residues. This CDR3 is CSASWRESYNEQFF. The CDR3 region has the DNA TGCAGTGCTAGTTGGCGGGAGTCCTACAATGAGCAGTTCTTC.

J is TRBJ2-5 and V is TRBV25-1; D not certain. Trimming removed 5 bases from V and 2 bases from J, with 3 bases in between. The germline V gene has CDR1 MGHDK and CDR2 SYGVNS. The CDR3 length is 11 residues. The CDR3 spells CASSLQETQYF. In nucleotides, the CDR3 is TGTGCCAGCAGTCTTCAAGAGACCCAGTACTTC.

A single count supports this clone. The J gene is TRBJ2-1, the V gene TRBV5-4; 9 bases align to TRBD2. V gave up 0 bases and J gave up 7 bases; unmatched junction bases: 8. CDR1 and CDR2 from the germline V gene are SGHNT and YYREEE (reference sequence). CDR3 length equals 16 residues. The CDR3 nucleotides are TGTGCCAGCAGCTTGGAGTTTGCGGGAGGGGAGAATGAGCAGTTCTTC. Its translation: CASSLEFAGGENEQFF.

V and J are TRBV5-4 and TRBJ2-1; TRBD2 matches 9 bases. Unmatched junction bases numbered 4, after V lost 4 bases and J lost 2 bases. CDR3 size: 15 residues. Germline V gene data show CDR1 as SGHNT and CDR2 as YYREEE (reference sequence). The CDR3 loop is CASSTSGRTYNEQFF. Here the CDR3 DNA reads TGTGCCAGCAGCACTAGCGGGCGGACCTACAATGAGCAGTTCTTC.

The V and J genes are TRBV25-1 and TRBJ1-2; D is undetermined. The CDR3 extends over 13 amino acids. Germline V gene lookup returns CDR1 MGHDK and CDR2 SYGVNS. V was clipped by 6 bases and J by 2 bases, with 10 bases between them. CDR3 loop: CASRAPGNYGYTF. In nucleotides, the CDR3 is TGTGCCAGCAGGGCCCCGGGGAACTATGGCTACACCTTC.

The CDR3 DNA sequence: TGCAGTGCGGAAACCGGGACTAGCGCCTTCTTC. The encoded protein is CSAETGTSAFF. The chain links TRBV20-1 to TRBJ2-1; 10 bases align to TRBD2. Per the germline V gene, CDR1 is DFQATT and CDR2 is SNEGSKA (reference sequence). The CDR3 is 11 residues long. Germline trimming cut 6 bases from V and 16 bases from J; bases unmatched to any gene: 9.

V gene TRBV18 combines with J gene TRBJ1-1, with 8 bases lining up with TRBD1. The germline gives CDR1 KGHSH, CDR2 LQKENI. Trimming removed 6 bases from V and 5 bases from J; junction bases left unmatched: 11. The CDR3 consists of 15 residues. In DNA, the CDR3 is TGTGCCAGCTCCCTTCATAGGACAGGGCGGACTGAAGCTTTCTTT. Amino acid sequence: CASSLHRTGRTEAFF. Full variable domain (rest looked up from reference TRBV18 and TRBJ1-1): NAGVMQNPRHLVRRRGQEARLRCSPMKGHSHVYWYRQLPEEGLKFMVYLQKENIIDESGMPKERFSAEFPKEGPSILRIQQVVRGDSAAYFCASSLHRTGRTEAFFGQGTRLTVV.

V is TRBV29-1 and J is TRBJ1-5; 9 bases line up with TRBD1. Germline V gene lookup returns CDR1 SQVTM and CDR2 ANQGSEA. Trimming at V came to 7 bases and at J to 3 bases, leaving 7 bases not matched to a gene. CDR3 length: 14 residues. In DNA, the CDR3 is TGCAGCGCCCGGACAGGGGAGTACAATCAGCCCCAGCATTTT. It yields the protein CSARTGEYNQPQHF.

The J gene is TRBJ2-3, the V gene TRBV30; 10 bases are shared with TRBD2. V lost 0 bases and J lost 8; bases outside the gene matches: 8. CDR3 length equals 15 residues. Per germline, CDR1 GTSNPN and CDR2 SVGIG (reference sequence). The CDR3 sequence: CAWSVHSSGSPTQYF. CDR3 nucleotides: TGTGCCTGGAGTGTACATTCTAGCGGGAGTCCTACGCAGTATTTT. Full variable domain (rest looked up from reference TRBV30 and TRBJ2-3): SQTIHQWPATLVQPVGSPLSLECTVEGTSNPNLYWYRQAAGRGLQLLFYSVGIGQISSEVPQNLSASRPQDRQFILSSKKLLLSDSGFYLCAWSVHSSGSPTQYFGPGTRLTVL.

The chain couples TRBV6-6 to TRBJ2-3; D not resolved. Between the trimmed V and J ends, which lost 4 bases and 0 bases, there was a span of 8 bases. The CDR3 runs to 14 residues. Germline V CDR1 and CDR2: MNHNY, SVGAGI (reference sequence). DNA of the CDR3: TGTGCCAGCAGTTTAGGAGCTAGCACAGATACGCAGTATTTT. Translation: CASSLGASTDTQYF.

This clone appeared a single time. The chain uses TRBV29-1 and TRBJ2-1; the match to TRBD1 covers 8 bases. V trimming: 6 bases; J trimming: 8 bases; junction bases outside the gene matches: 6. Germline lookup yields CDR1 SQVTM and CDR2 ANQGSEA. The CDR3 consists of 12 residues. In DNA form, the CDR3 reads TGCAGCGTCGGACAGGGCGGGGATGAGCAGTTCTTC. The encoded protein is CSVGQGGDEQFF.

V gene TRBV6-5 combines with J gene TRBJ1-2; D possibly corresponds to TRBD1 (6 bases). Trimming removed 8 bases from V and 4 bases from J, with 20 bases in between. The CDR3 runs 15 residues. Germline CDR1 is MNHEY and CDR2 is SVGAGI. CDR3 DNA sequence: TGTGCCAGCTCGGACAGCTCCCGCGGTTTCTATGGCTACACCTTC. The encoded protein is CASSDSSRGFYGYTF.

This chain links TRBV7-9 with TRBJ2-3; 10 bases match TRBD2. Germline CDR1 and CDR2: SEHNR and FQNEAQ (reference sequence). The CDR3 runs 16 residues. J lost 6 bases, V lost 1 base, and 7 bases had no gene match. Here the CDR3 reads CASSLVILAGDDTQYF. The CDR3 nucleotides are TGTGCCAGCAGCTTAGTCATTCTAGCGGGAGACGATACGCAGTATTTT.

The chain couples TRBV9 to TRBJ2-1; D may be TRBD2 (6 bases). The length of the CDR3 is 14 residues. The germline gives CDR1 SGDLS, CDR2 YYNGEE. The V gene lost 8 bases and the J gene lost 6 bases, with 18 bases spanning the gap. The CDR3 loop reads CASSATGALNEQFF. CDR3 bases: TGTGCCAGTTCCGCGACGGGAGCCCTCAATGAGCAGTTCTTC. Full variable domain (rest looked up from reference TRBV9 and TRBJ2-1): DSGVTQTPKHLITATGQRVTLRCSPRSGDLSVYWYQQSLDQGLQFLIQYYNGEERAKGNILERFSAQQFPDLHSELNLSSLELGDSALYFCASSATGALNEQFFGPGTRLTVL.

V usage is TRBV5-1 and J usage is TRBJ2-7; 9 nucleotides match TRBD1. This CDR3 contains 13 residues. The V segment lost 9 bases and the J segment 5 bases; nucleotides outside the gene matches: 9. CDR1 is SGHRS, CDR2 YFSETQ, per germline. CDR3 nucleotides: TGCGCCAACCCGGGACAGGGTCCCCACGAGCAGTACGTC. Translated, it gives CANPGQGPHEQYV.

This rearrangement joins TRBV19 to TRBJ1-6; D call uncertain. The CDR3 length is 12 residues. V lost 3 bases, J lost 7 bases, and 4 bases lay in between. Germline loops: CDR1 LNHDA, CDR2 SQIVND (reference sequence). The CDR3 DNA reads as TGTGCCAGTAGTATTAGAAATTCACCCCTCCACTTT. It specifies CASSIRNSPLHF. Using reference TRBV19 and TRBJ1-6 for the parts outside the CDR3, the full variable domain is DGGITQSPKYLFRKEGQNVTLSCEQNLNHDAMYWYRQDPGQGLRLIYYSQIVNDFQKGDIAEGYSVSREKKESFPLTVTSAQKNPTAFYLCASSIRNSPLHFGNGTRLTVT.

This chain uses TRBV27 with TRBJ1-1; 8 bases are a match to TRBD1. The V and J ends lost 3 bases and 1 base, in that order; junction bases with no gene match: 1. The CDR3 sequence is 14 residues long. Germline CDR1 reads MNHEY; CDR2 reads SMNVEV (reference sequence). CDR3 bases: TGTGCCAGCAGTTTCGGACAGGGGAACACTGAAGCTTTCTTT. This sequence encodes CASSFGQGNTEAFF.

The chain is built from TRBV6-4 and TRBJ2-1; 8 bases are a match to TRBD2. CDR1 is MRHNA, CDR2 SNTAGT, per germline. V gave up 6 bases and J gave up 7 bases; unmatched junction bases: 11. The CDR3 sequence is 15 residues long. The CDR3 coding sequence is TGTGCCAGCAGCGCGGGGACTAGAATCACTAATGAGCAGTTCTTC. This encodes CASSAGTRITNEQFF.

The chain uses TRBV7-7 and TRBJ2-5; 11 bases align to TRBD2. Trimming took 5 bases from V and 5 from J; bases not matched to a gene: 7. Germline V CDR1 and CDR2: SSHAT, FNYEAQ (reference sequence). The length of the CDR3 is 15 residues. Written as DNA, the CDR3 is TGTGCCAGCAGCCCCATAGCGGGAGGGGTGGAGACCCAGTACTTC. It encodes CASSPIAGGVETQYF.

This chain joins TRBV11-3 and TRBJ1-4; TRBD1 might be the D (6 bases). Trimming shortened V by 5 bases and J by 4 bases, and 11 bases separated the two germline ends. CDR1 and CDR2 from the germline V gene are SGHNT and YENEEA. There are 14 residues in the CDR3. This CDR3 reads CASSRGHLNEKLFF. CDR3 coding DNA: TGTGCCAGCAGCCGGGGACACCTTAATGAAAAACTGTTTTTT. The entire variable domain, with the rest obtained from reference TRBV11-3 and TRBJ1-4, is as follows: EAGVVQSPRYKIIEKKQPVAFWCNPISGHNTLYWYLQNLGQGPELLIRYENEEAVDDSQLPKDRFSAERLKGVDSTLKIQPAELGDSAVYLCASSRGHLNEKLFFGSGTQLSVL.